The present T cell receptor (beta chain) was sequenced within a study of T-cell memory formation after mild COVID-19 (dated by TCRdb to about 2021). For the study in its entirety: TCR sequence clusters from the two donors were largely donor specific. T-cell clones expanding and contracting after mild COVID-19 in two donors were tracked by longitudinal TCRalpha and TCRbeta repertoire sequencing. Two young, previously healthy adult volunteers, one female and one male, were included in the cohort.

This clonotype was detected a few times. Its antigen remains undetermined. No per-base quality is available; no much larger clone lies one base away. Ficoll-Paque density gradient centrifugation was the method used to isolate PBMCs. Findings and caveats that apply to the study as a whole: The study included only a couple of mild cases, and larger cohorts that include severe cases with pre-infection samples were judged to be necessary. Some responding clones were detected in pre-infection memory, suggesting pre-existing cross-reactive memory T cells joined the SARS-CoV-2 response. Balanced CD4/CD8 phenotypes were observed for clones contracting from day 15 to 85, whereas a bias towards CD4+ was observed for a second wave of clones expanding from day 15 to 37. Whether the second-wave clones peaking on day 37 were SARS-CoV-2 specific was not confirmed. Contracting CD4+ clones were found mainly in CM and EM memory subsets, while CD8+ clones were enriched in EMRA.

These reads were obtained on an Illumina NovaSeq 6000. TCRalpha and TCRbeta cDNA libraries were built by 5'RACE with constant-segment primers, adding sample barcodes and unique molecular identifiers. RNA was extracted from every sample with Trizol reagent. Libraries were amplified in two PCR steps, with a second sample barcode and Illumina TruSeq adapters added in the second step. Sequencing of libraries was performed on an Illumina NovaSeq with 2 x 150 bp paired-end reads. The original methods were these. With migec v1.2.7, reads were demultiplexed and then collapsed into UMI-guided consensus sequences. Using mixcr v2.1.11, UMI consensuses were aligned to TRA and TRB V and J templates and then assembled into clonotypes. Expanded or contracted clonotypes were those called significant by both edgeR and NoisET, with noise models trained on biological replicates. For edgeR calls, the cutoffs were a false discovery rate-adjusted p below 0.01 and a log2 fold-change threshold of 1. As an exploratory analysis of dynamics, max-normalized trajectories of the 1000 most abundant clonotypes were examined by PCA with hierarchical clustering. Separately sequenced CD4+ and CD8+ repertoires were used to assign a CD4 or CD8 phenotype to each responding clone. In TCRdb, the public reads were trimmed at Q25 with fastp and aligned with MiXCR, with productive beta chains retained. Each CDR3 protein gets just one entry, which takes the most common genes and DNA from the rows behind it. The V and J calls reflect TCRdb's pipeline rather than the authors' work. For this sample the table gives hundreds of thousands of distinct CDR3 sequences, of which approximately 16% were detected only once. Around 3.8% of the sample is held by the ten biggest clonotypes.

The germline V gene (reference sequence) gives CDR1 as LNHNV and CDR2 as YYDKDF. Reading from cysteine to phenylalanine, the CDR3 counts 15 amino acids. Just the 45-base CDR3 DNA is kept, in frame starting at base 1. V sheds 3 bases and J sheds 1 base, leaving 10 bases between their ends. The chain is assembled from TRBV15 and TRBJ2-1; D gene: possibly TRBD2, on 5 matching bases. Material for sequencing was PBMCs or a T cell subset sorted from them (not recorded which). The source is a man in his late teens or twenties who had mild COVID-19 (a few samples of this study predate the infection). The sample titles of this study are shuffled in the database, so cell type and time point are left out; the donor was told from shared clones. The CDR3 reads as follows: CATSRQTGSYNEQFF. The DNA sequence is given as TGTGCCACCAGCAGGCAGACGGGATCCTACAATGAGCAGTTCTTC.